A selection of T cell receptor beta chains follows, all from one sample in a study of tumor and adjacent non-tumor tissue in lung cancer. MiXCR, run by TCRdb on the multiplex PCR reads, gives a single entry per CDR3 protein. The data show over 100,000 distinct CDR3 sequences, with 60% to 70% seen just once and under 20% held by the top ten. The sequenced sample was distant non-tumor lung tissue. These receptors came from a man aged 60 to 69 with non-small cell lung cancer. Each CDR3 is given without its conserved first and last residue. Clone size is shown for a subset of rows, as once, few, many or a class of expanded clone.

J	size	V	length	CDR3
TRBJ2-3	.	TRBV4-3	12	ASSQRPEQDTRY
TRBJ2-7	many	TRBV5-5	11	ASSPNRGGEQY
TRBJ1-6	.	TRBV29-1	11	SILERVDSPLH
TRBJ1-6	once	TRBV6-5	12	ANNYQEYNSPLH
TRBJ2-2	.	TRBV6-5	13	ASSYLRGEPGEMF
TRBJ1-5	.	TRBV7-9	13	ASRLDGRRNQPQH
TRBJ1-5	.	TRBV29-1	11	SVANTDNQPRH
TRBJ2-3	.	TRBV6-5	14	ASSYNGSSSTDTHY
TRBJ2-6	many	TRBV5-1	15	ASSLELGSGGANVLT
TRBJ2-7	few	TRBV28	9	ASSRSYEQY
TRBJ1-3	few	TRBV28	10	ATSILRNTIY
TRBJ1-1	many	TRBV6-6	14	ASSLAGKRDNTEAF
TRBJ1-6	.	TRBV11-2	11	ASSLGGTSRLR
TRBJ2-3	.	TRBV6-6	16	ASSYLLGGPSSTDTQY
TRBJ1-2	.	TRBV6-5	12	ASSEDRGNNGYT
TRBJ1-1	.	TRBV12-3/TRBV12-4	11	VSSLGANTEAF
TRBJ2-5	.	TRBV6-2/TRBV6-3	12	VSRVQGGQETQY
TRBJ1-2	.	TRBV28	8	ASAGYGCT
TRBJ2-4	.	TRBV7-9	18	ASSSWGTGARPLAKDIQY
TRBJ2-5	many	TRBV5-4	10	ASSSTTGPQY
TRBJ1-1	.	TRBV11-1	10	AISLEDSVTF
TRBJ2-1	.	TRBV11-3	12	ASSWEGLGIKQF
TRBJ2-2	.	TRBV29-1	12	SLKDRGWPGELF
TRBJ2-1	.	TRBV5-1	16	ASSLDGTSGGGYNEQF
TRBJ2-5	.	TRBV5-1	15	ASSTTGTGGAQETRY
TRBJ2-7	.	TRBV11-1	13	TSSKTSGSTYEKY
TRBJ1-2	.	TRBV12-3/TRBV12-4	10	VSSLFDYGYT
TRBJ1-2	many	TRBV29-1	12	SVTGADRNYGYT